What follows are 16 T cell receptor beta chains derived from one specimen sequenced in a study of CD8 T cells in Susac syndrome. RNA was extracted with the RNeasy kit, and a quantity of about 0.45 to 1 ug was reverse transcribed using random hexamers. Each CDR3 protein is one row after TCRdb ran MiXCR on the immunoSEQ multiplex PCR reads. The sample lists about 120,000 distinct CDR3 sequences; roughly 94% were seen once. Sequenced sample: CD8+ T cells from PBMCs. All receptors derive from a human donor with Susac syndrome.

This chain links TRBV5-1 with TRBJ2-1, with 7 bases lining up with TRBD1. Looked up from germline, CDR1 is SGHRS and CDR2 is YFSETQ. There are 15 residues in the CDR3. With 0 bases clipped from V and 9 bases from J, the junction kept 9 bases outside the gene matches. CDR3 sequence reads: CASSLGQGVIGEQFF. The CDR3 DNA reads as TGCGCCAGCAGCTTGGGGCAGGGGGTGATCGGTGAGCAGTTCTTC.

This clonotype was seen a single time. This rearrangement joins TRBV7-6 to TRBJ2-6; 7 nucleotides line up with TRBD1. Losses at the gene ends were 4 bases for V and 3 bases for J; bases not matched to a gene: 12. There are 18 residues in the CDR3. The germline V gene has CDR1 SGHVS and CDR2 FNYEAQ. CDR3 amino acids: CASSSRPGGRGGANVLTF. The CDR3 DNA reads TGTGCCAGCAGCTCAAGGCCAGGGGGTAGAGGTGGGGCCAACGTCCTGACTTTC.

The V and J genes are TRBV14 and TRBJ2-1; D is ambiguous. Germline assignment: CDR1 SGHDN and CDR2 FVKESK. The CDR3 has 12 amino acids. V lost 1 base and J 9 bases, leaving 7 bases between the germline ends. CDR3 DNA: TGTGCCAGCAGCCAAGTCCGGTTTGAGCAGTTCTTC. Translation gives CASSQVRFEQFF.

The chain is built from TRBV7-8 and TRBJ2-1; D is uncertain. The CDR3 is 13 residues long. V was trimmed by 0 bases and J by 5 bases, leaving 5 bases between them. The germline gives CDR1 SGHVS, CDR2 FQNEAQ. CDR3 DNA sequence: TGTGCCAGCAGCTTAGCGCGGAACAATGAGCAGTTCTTC. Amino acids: CASSLARNNEQFF.

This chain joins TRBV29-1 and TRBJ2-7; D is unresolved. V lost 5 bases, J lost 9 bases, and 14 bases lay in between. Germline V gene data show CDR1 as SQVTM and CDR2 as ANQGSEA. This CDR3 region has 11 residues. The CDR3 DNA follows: TGCAGCGTTAGCAGTATGTCTGGGCAGTACTTC. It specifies CSVSSMSGQYF.

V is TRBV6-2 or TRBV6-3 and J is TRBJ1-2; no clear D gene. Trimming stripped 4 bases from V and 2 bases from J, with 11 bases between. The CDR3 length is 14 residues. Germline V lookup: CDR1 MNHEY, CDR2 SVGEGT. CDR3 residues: CASSSMTPNYGYTF. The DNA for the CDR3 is TGTGCCAGCAGTTCCATGACACCCAACTATGGCTACACCTTC.

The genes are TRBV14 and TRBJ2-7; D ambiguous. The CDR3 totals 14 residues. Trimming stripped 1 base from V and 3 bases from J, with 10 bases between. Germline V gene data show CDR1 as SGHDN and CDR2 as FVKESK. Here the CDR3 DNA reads TGTGCCAGCAGCCAAGTTGGCGGAAACTACGAGCAGTACTTC. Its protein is CASSQVGGNYEQYF.

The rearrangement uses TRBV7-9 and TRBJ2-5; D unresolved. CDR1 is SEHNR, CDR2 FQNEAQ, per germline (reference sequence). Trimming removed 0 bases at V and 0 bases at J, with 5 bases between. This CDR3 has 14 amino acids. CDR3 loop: CASSLAGNQETQYF. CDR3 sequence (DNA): TGTGCCAGCAGCTTAGCTGGGAACCAAGAGACCCAGTACTTC. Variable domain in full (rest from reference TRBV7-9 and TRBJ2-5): DTGVSQNPRHKITKRGQNVTFRCDPISEHNRLYWYRQTLGQGPEFLTYFQNEAQLEKSRLLSDRFSAERPKGSFSTLEIQRTEQGDSAMYLCASSLAGNQETQYFGPGTRLLVL.

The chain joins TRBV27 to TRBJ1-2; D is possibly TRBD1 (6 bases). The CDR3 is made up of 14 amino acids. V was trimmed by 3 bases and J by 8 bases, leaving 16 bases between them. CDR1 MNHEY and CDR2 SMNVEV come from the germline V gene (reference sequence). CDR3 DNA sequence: TGTGCCAGCAGTTTGAATGGGGGGGCAGAGGGCTACACCTTC. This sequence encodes CASSLNGGAEGYTF.

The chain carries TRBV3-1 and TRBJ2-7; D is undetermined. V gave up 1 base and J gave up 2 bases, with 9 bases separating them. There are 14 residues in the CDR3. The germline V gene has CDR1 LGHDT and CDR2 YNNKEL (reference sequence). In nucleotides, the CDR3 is TGTGCCAGCAGCCAAGGAAGCCTCGCCTACGAGCAGTACTTC. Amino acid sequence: CASSQGSLAYEQYF.

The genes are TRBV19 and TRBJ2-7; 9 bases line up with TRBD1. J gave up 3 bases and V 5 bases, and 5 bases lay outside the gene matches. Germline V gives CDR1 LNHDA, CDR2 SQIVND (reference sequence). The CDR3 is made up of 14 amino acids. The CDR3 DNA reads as TGTGCCAGTAGTGTCGGGACAGGGTACTACGAGCAGTACTTC. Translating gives CASSVGTGYYEQYF.

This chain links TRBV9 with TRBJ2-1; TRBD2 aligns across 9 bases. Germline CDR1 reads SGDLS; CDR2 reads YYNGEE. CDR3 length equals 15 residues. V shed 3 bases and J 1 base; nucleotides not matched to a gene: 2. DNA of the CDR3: TGTGCCAGCAGCGCGAGCGGGGGGTCCTACAATGAGCAGTTCTTC. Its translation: CASSASGGSYNEQFF.

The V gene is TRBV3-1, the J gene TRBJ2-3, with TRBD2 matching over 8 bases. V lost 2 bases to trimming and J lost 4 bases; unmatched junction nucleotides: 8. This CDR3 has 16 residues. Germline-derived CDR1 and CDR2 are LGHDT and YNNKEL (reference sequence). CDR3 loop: CASSQTSYGGADTQYF. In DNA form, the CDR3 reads TGTGCCAGCAGCCAAACCTCCTACGGGGGGGCAGATACGCAGTATTTT.

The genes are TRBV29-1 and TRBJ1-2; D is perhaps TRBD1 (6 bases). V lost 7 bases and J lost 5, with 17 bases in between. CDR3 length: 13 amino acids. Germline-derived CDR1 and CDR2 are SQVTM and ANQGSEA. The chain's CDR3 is CSAGGQGYYGYTF. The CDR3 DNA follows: TGCAGCGCCGGGGGGCAGGGCTATTATGGCTACACCTTC.

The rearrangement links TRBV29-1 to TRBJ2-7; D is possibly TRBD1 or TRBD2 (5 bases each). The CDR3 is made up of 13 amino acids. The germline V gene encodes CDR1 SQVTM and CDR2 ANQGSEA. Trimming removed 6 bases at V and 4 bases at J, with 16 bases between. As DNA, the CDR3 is TGCAGCGTCCAGGCCCGGGGCGGGTACGAGCAGTACTTC. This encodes CSVQARGGYEQYF.

The CDR3 sequence is CASSSMTSGGRNEQFF. CDR3 coding DNA: TGTGCCAGCAGCTCGATGACTAGCGGGGGGCGAAATGAGCAGTTCTTC. The V and J genes are TRBV13 and TRBJ2-1; the match to TRBD2 covers 13 bases. Germline V lookup: CDR1 PRHDT, CDR2 FYEKMQ (reference sequence). J was trimmed by 7 bases and V by 4 bases; bases with no gene match: 7. This CDR3 comprises 16 residues.